What follows is one T cell receptor beta chain and its context. Its antigen is not known. V shed 3 bases and J 4 bases; nucleotides not matched to a gene: 8. This CDR3 is 15 amino acids long. From germline, CDR1 is SGHDT and CDR2 YYEEEE. This sample is drawn from a study of cytomegalovirus exposure and HLA in healthy donors. Researchers ran the PCR with 60 Vbeta and 13 Jbeta primers. Sequencing used immunoSEQ multiplex PCR; TCRdb keeps in-frame clones, though not all of them. In total, the table holds 45,000 to 55,000 clones. Notes on the study in general: A later look showed TCR association rates differing by HLA locus, highest for DRB1 and lowest for HLA-C. Sequences of the TCR beta chain were said to predict the HLA-A and HLA-B alleles of most subjects accurately.

This receptor was taken from a woman aged 45-65 years in good health and CMV-seropositive. The specimen sequenced was PBMCs. The chain recombines TRBV5-6 with TRBJ1-2, with 8 bases aligning to TRBD1. The CDR3 DNA follows: TGTGCCAGCAGCTCCAGGACAGGGACTACCTATGGCTACACCTTC. This translates into CASSSRTGTTYGYTF.